This T cell receptor beta chain comes out of a study of CD8 T cells in Susac syndrome. The authors sequenced TCR beta from blood CD8+ and CD4+ T cells. A quantity of roughly 0.5 to 1 ug RNA underwent reverse transcription using random hexamers. From the immunoSEQ multiplex PCR reads, TCRdb called clonotypes with MiXCR, one entry per CDR3 protein. Here the sample spans approximately 150,000 distinct CDR3 sequences, roughly 95% being singletons. In germline, CDR1 is SNHLY, CDR2 FYNNEI. CDR3 length equals 15 residues. The V segment lost 5 bases and the J segment 0 bases; nucleotides outside the gene matches: 1.

The receptor was derived from a human donor in good health. The chain couples TRBV2 to TRBJ2-6, with 7 bases matching TRBD1. Source material: CD4+ T cells from PBMCs. DNA for the CDR3: TGTGCCAGCAGTCCAGGGGGCTCTGGGGCCAACGTCCTGACTTTC. It specifies CASSPGGSGANVLTF. The full variable domain, rest sourced from reference TRBV2 and TRBJ2-6, is EPEVTQTPSHQVTQMGQEVILRCVPISNHLYFYWYRQILGQKVEFLVSFYNNEISEKSEIFDDQFSVERPDGSNFTLKIRSTKLEDSAMYFCASSPGGSGANVLTFGAGSRLTVL.